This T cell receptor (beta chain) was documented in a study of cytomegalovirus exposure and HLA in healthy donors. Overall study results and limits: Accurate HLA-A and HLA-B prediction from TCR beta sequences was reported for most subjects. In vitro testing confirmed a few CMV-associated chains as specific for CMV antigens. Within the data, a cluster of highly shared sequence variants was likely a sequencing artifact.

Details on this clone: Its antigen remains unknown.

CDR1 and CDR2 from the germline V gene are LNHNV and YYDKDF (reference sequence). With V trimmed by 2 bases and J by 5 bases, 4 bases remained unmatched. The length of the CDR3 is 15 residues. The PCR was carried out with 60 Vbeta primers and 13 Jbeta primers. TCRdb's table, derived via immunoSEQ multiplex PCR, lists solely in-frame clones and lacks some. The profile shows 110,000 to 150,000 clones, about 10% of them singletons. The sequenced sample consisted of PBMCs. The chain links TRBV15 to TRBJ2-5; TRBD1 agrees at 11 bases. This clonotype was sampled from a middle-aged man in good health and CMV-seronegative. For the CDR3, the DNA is TGTGCCACCAGCAGACCCGGGACAGGGGGGGAGACCCAGTACTTC. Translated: CATSRPGTGGETQYF. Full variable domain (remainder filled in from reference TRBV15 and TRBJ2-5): DAMVIQNPRYQVTQFGKPVTLSCSQTLNHNVMYWYQQKSSQAPKLLFHYYDKDFNNEADTPDNFQSRRPNTSFCFLDIRSPGLGDTAMYLCATSRPGTGGETQYFGPGTRLLVL.